The clone carrying this T cell receptor beta chain has a count of ten or more. The data were obtained in a study of blood T cells in healthy people across ages. Using a J-beta primer mix together with a sample-barcoded 5' primer, a second PCR was run for 7 to 11 cycles. Via MiXCR, TCRdb re-called the 5' RACE reads, giving one row per CDR3 protein. Found here are 650,000 or so distinct CDR3 sequences, about 50% of them singletons; the top ten hold roughly 13%. The CDR3 length is 14 residues. The V gene lost 6 bases and the J gene lost 2 bases, with 12 bases spanning the gap. Germline V gene sequence: CDR1 SGHTA, CDR2 FQGNSA.

This receptor was obtained from an elderly woman in good health. The rearrangement uses TRBV7-2 and TRBJ2-3; maybe TRBD2 (5 bases). Sequencing was done on a sample of blood. CDR3 amino acids: CASRRDYTTDTQYF. The CDR3, as DNA: TGTGCCAGCAGGAGAGACTATACCACAGATACGCAGTATTTT. The full variable domain, rest sourced from reference TRBV7-2 and TRBJ2-3, is GAGVSQSPSNKVTEKGKDVELRCDPISGHTALYWYRQSLGQGLEFLIYFQGNSAPDKSGLPSDRFSAERTGGSVSTLTIQRTQQEDSAVYLCASRRDYTTDTQYFGPGTRLTVL.